This T cell receptor beta chain stems from a study of control samples from healthy donors and cancer patients. Germline V gene lookup returns CDR1 SGHTA and CDR2 FQGNSA. The CDR3 is 16 residues long. V lost 8 bases and J lost 1, with 15 bases in between. Sequencing was performed with immunoSEQ multiplex PCR; in TCRdb, only in-frame clones are kept and a portion is missing. The table has 15,000 to 20,000 clones, approximately 91% seen once; the top ten hold 25% to 40%. This clone is a singleton in its sample. This TCR was recovered from a man aged 55 to 70 with head and neck cancer. Sequencing was performed on PBMCs. The chain carries TRBV7-2 and TRBJ2-6; D gene uncertain. Here the CDR3 reads CASGRSTGSGANVLTF. DNA for the CDR3: TGTGCCAGCGGGCGGTCGACCGGATCTGGGGCCAACGTCCTGACTTTC.